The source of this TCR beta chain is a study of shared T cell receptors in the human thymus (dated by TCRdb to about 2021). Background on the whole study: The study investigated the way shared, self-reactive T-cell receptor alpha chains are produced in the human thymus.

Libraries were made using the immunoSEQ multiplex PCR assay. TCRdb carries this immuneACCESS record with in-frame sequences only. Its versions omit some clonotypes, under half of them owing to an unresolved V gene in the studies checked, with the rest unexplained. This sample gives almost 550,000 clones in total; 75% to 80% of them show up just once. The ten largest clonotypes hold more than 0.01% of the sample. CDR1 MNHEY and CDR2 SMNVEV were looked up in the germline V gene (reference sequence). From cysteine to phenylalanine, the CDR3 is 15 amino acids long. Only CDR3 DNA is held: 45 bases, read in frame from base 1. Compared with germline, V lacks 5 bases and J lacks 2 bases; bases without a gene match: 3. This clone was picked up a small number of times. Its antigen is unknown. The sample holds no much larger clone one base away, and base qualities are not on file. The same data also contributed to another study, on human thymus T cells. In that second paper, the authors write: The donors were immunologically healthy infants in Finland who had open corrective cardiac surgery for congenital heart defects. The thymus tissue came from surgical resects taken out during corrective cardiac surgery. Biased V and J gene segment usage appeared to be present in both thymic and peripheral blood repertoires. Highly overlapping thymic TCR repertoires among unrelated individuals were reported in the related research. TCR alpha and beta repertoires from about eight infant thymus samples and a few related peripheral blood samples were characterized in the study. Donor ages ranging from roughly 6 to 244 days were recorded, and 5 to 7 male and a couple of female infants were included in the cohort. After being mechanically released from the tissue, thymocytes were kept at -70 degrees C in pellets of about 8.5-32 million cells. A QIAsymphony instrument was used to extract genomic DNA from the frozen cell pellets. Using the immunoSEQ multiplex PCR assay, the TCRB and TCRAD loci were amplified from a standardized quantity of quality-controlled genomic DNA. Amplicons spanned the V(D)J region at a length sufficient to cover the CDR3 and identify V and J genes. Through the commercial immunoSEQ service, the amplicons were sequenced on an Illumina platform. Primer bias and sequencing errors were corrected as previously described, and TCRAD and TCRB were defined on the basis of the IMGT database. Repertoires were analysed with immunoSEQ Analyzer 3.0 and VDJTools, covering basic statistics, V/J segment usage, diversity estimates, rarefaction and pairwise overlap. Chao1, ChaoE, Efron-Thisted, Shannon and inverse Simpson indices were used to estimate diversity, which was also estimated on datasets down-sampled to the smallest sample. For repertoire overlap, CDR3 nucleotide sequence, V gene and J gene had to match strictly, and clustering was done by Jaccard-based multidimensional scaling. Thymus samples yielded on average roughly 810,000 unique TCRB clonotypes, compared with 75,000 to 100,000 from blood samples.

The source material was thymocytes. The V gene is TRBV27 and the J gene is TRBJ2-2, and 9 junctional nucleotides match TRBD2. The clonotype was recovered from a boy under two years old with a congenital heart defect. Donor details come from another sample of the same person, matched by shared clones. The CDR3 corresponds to CASSRLADNTGELFF. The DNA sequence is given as TGTGCCAGCAGTCGACTAGCGGATAACACCGGGGAGCTGTTTTTT.